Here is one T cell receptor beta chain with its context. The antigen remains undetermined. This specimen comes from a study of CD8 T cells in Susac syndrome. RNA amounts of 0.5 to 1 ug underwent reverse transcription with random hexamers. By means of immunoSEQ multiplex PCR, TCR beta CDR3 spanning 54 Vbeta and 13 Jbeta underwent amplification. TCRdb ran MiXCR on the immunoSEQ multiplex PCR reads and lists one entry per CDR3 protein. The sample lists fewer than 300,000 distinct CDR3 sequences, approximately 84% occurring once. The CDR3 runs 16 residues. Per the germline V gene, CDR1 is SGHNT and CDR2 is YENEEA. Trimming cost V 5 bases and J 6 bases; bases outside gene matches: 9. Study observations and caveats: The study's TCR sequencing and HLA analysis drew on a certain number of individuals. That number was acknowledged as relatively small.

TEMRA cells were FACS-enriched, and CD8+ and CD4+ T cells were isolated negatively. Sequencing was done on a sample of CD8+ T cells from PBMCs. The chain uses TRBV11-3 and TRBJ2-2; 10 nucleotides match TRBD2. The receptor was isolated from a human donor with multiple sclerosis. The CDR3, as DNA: TGTGCCAGCAGCCCGAGAGGCGGGACTAGCGCCGGGGAGCTGTTTTTT. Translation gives CASSPRGGTSAGELFF.